This T cell receptor (beta chain) originates from a study of early T cells in non-severe SARS-CoV-2 infection. The CDR3 is 14 residues long. V lost 3 bases, J lost 1 base, and 6 bases lay in between. Germline assignment: CDR1 MDHEN and CDR2 SYDVKM. TCRdb re-analysed the 5' RACE reads in MiXCR, keeping a single row per CDR3 protein. The sample has 99,000 or so distinct CDR3 sequences, around a sixth seen once. This receptor was identified in an adult who was a healthcare worker with PCR-confirmed SARS-CoV-2 infection or an uninfected control (not recorded which). Sequenced sample: whole blood. The genes are TRBV28 and TRBJ2-2; D is possibly TRBD2 (5 bases). The CDR3 region has the DNA TGTGCCAGCAGTTTGGGAGAGAACACCGGGGAGCTGTTTTTT. Protein: CASSLGENTGELFF.